A single sample gave rise to the 8 T cell receptor beta chains below, sequenced in a study of T cell responses to AZD1222 COVID-19 vaccine. Using immunoSEQ multiplex PCR, the repertoire was profiled, and TCRdb retains in-frame clones only, with some absent. The repertoire consists of some 130,000 clones, with 75% to 90% occurring once and the leading ten covering about 4%. Sequencing was performed on peripheral blood, taken on day 0 of AZD1222 vaccination. Receptor source: an adult in good health.

This rearrangement joins TRBV5-1 to TRBJ1-3; 9 bases match TRBD1. V shed 4 bases and J 4 bases; nucleotides not matched to a gene: 6. The CDR3 runs 15 residues. The germline gives CDR1 SGHRS, CDR2 YFSETQ. The CDR3 reads CASSRTGTGGNTIYF. The CDR3 coding sequence is TGCGCCAGCAGCCGAACCGGGACAGGGGGAAACACCATATATTTT.

The chain uses TRBV18 and TRBJ2-7, with a possible D match to TRBD2 (5 bases). V lost 3 bases to trimming and J lost 0 bases, with 12 bases between them. The CDR3 is made up of 15 amino acids. Germline CDR1 KGHSH, CDR2 LQKENI. The DNA of the CDR3 is TGTGCCAGCTCACCTCAGCGGACGCTCTCCTACGAGCAGTACTTC. The encoded protein is CASSPQRTLSYEQYF.

This clone was observed a single time. The chain carries TRBV6-2 or TRBV6-3 and TRBJ1-3; 9 nucleotides agree with TRBD1. Per the germline V gene, CDR1 is MNHEY and CDR2 is SVGEGT. There are 16 residues in the CDR3. The junction had 6 bases not matched to a gene; V was cut back by 4 bases and J by 2 bases. CDR3 region: CASSSSRTGAGNTIYF. The CDR3 bases are TGTGCCAGCAGTTCTTCCAGGACAGGGGCTGGAAACACCATATATTTT.

This sequence joins TRBV28 and TRBJ1-5; D not certain. The ends were cut back, 4 bases at V and 1 base at J, with 11 bases in the middle. Germline V gene sequence: CDR1 MDHEN, CDR2 SYDVKM. The CDR3 is 15 amino acids. CDR3 nucleotides: TGTGCCAGCAGTTCGAACGCCTACAGCAATCAGCCCCAGCATTTT. This codes for CASSSNAYSNQPQHF. The variable domain in full, with the rest retrieved from reference TRBV28 and TRBJ1-5, is DVKVTQSSRYLVKRTGEKVFLECVQDMDHENMFWYRQDPGLGLRLIYFSYDVKMKEKGDIPEGYSVSREKKERFSLILESASTNQTSMYLCASSSNAYSNQPQHFGDGTRLSIL.

This sequence joins TRBV2 and TRBJ1-5; the match to TRBD1 covers 9 bases. This CDR3 is built from 16 residues. The V gene's germline CDR1 is SNHLY and CDR2 FYNNEI. Trimming at V came to 1 base and at J to 5 bases, leaving 6 bases not matched to a gene. CDR3 sequence: CASSEGIGQGYQPQHF. The CDR3 region has the DNA TGTGCCAGCAGTGAAGGGATCGGACAGGGGTATCAGCCCCAGCATTTT. Full variable domain (missing parts from reference TRBV2 and TRBJ1-5): EPEVTQTPSHQVTQMGQEVILRCVPISNHLYFYWYRQILGQKVEFLVSFYNNEISEKSEIFDDQFSVERPDGSNFTLKIRSTKLEDSAMYFCASSEGIGQGYQPQHFGDGTRLSIL.

This clone was seen just once. The rearrangement joins TRBV3-1 (or the pseudogene TRBV3-2) to TRBJ1-2; D call uncertain. The CDR3 covers 16 residues. The germline V gene encodes CDR1 LGHDT and CDR2 YNNKEL (reference sequence). Trimming shortened V by 1 base and J by 6 bases, and 18 bases separated the two germline ends. The CDR3 loop is CASSQAAQVGRNGYTF. The CDR3 DNA reads as TGTGCCAGCAGCCAAGCCGCACAAGTAGGGAGGAATGGCTACACCTTC.

CDR3 region: CASSRTGLTEAFF. The CDR3 coding sequence is TGTGCCAGCAGCCGGACAGGGCTCACTGAAGCTTTCTTT. The genes are TRBV5-6 and TRBJ1-1; 8 positions match TRBD1. The V gene's germline CDR1 is SGHDT and CDR2 YYEEEE. This CDR3 contains 13 residues. V lost 4 bases to trimming and J lost 4 bases; unmatched junction nucleotides: 3.

CDR3 nucleotides: TGTGCCAGCAGCCCCCTACAGGGGGCGCTGGGCTACACCTTC. Its protein product is CASSPLQGALGYTF. The chain couples TRBV6-5 to TRBJ1-2; TRBD1 matches at 9 bases. The CDR3 is 14 amino acids. The ends lost 6 bases at V and 8 bases at J; junction bases unmatched: 10. Germline V gives CDR1 MNHEY, CDR2 SVGAGI.